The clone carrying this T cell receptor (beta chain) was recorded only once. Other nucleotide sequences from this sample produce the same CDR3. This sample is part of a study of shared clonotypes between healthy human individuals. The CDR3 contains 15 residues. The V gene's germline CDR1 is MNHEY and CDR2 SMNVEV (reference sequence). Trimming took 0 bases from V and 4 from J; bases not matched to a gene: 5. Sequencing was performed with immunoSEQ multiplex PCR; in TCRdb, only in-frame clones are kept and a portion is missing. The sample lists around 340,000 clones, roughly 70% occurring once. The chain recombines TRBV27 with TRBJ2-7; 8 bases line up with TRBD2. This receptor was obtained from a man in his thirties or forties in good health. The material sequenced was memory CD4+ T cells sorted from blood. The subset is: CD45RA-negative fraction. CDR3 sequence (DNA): TGTGCCAGCAGTTTATCGGTAGCGGGAAGGTACGAGCAGTACTTC. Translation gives CASSLSVAGRYEQYF.